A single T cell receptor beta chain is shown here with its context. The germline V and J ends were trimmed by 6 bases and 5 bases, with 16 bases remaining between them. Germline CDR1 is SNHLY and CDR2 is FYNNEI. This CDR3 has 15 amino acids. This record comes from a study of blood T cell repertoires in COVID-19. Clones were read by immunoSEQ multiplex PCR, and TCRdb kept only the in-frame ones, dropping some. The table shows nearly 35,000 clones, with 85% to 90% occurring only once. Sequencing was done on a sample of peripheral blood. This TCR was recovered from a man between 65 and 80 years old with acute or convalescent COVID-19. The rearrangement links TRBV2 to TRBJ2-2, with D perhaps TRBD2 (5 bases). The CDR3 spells CASRFTRIETGELFF. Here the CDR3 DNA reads TGTGCCAGCAGATTTACTAGAATAGAGACCGGGGAGCTGTTTTTT. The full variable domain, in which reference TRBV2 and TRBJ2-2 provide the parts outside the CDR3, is EPEVTQTPSHQVTQMGQEVILRCVPISNHLYFYWYRQILGQKVEFLVSFYNNEISEKSEIFDDQFSVERPDGSNFTLKIRSTKLEDSAMYFCASRFTRIETGELFFGEGSRLTVL.